A selection of T cell receptor beta chains follows, all from one sample in a study of blood T cell repertoires in COVID-19. Sequencing used immunoSEQ multiplex PCR; TCRdb keeps in-frame clones, though not all of them. Among 80,000 to 90,000 clones listed, roughly 87% were seen once. Sequencing was done on a sample of peripheral blood. All receptors come from a man between 60 and 75 years old with acute or convalescent COVID-19. CDR3s include the opening cysteine and the closing phenylalanine or tryptophan.

j_gene: TRBJ2-5
v_gene: TRBV5-4
len: 15
CDR3aa: CASSSQLGSPETQYF

j_gene: TRBJ1-3
v_gene: TRBV19
len: 14
CDR3aa: CATATDLSGNTIYF

j_gene: TRBJ1-5
v_gene: TRBV10-3
len: 17
CDR3aa: CAISDNRGGYSNQPQHF

j_gene: TRBJ2-7
v_gene: TRBV15
len: 14
CDR3aa: CATSNDRGLYEQYF

j_gene: TRBJ1-1
v_gene: TRBV29-1
len: 19
CDR3aa: CSVTGSLEGTGSLGTEAFF

j_gene: TRBJ1-1
v_gene: TRBV7-2
len: 13
CDR3aa: CASSLETVKEAFF

j_gene: TRBJ2-7
v_gene: TRBV30
len: 13
CDR3aa: CAWSGQGPYEQYF

j_gene: TRBJ2-5
v_gene: TRBV4-2
len: 13
CDR3aa: CASSQGLEETQYF

j_gene: TRBJ1-3
v_gene: TRBV2
len: 14
CDR3aa: CASTQGLSGNTIYF

j_gene: TRBJ1-1
v_gene: TRBV4-3
len: 16
CDR3aa: CASSQSATGTGTEAFF

j_gene: TRBJ1-1
v_gene: TRBV6-2/TRBV6-3
len: 12
CDR3aa: CASSYVTGEAFF

j_gene: TRBJ1-2
v_gene: TRBV4-3
len: 15
CDR3aa: CASSRDRTGNYGYTF

j_gene: TRBJ2-5
v_gene: TRBV4-3
len: 15
CDR3aa: CASSQGLGPGETQYF

j_gene: TRBJ2-1
v_gene: TRBV27
len: 15
CDR3aa: CASSFSGGSYNEQFF

j_gene: TRBJ2-3
v_gene: TRBV5-1
len: 16
CDR3aa: CASSLNRGSSTDTQYF

j_gene: TRBJ2-1
v_gene: TRBV10-2
len: 14
CDR3aa: CASSEAGTYNEQFF

j_gene: TRBJ2-7
v_gene: TRBV10-2
len: 13
CDR3aa: CASTTGGSYEQYF

j_gene: TRBJ1-1
v_gene: TRBV19
len: 13
CDR3aa: CASTVEGDTEAFF

j_gene: TRBJ2-4
v_gene: TRBV7-2
len: 15
CDR3aa: CASSLAGPAKNIQYF

j_gene: TRBJ1-5
v_gene: TRBV2
len: 15
CDR3aa: CASSVVDRGNQPQHF

j_gene: TRBJ1-1
v_gene: TRBV14
len: 16
CDR3aa: CASSDGSWGGNTEAFF

j_gene: TRBJ1-2
v_gene: TRBV19
len: 15
CDR3aa: CASSMGADVYYGYTF

j_gene: TRBJ1-3
v_gene: TRBV10-2
len: 15
CDR3aa: CASSEVSGQGNTIYF

j_gene: TRBJ2-3
v_gene: TRBV10-3
len: 14
CDR3aa: CAISGQGVLDTQYF

j_gene: TRBJ1-1
v_gene: TRBV12-3/TRBV12-4
len: 13
CDR3aa: CASSPTGDTEAFF

j_gene: TRBJ1-5
v_gene: TRBV6-6
len: 16
CDR3aa: CASSSFDRVSYQPQHF